The clone carrying this T cell receptor (beta chain) showed up just once. What it binds is not known. With 60 Vbeta and 13 Jbeta primers, the PCR was carried out. Here immunoSEQ multiplex PCR was the method, and the copy in TCRdb shows in-frame clones only, minus some. The data contain fewer than 90,000 clones, about three quarters of them singletons. CDR1 is LNHDA and CDR2 is SQIVND in the germline V gene (reference sequence). V was cut by 3 bases and J by 2 bases, with 14 bases left in between. The CDR3 has 16 amino acids. The data belong to a study of cytomegalovirus exposure and HLA in healthy donors. Study findings and constraints: Using a false discovery rate of 0.05, a later analysis showed that 16,000 or so TCR beta sequences were associated with HLA alleles. Specificity for CMV antigens was confirmed in vitro for a few of the CMV-associated chains.

The source material was PBMCs. The chain carries TRBV19 and TRBJ1-3; possible D gene TRBD1, 6 bases. This TCR derives from a man under 40 in good health and CMV-seropositive. CDR3 loop: CASSIGGQGTGNTIYF. DNA of the CDR3: TGTGCCAGTAGTATCGGAGGCCAGGGGACTGGAAACACCATATATTTT.